This T cell receptor (beta chain) was profiled in a study of T cell responses to AZD1222 COVID-19 vaccine. Study observations and caveats: Baseline serology detected seropositivity in only 5 or 6 AZD1222 recipients. A mostly white British donor set with more females was recruited, and clonal diversity was possibly underestimated.

This CDR3 region has 16 residues. V shed 5 bases and J shed 1 base, with 15 bases lying between them. CDR1 and CDR2 (germline): SNHLY, FYNNEI. Sequencing was performed with immunoSEQ multiplex PCR; in TCRdb, only in-frame clones are kept and a portion is missing. The table records about 170,000 clones, about nine tenths of them present only once. Note on this clone: Its antigen is undetermined.

The chain has TRBV2 and TRBJ2-1; D is unclear. The TCR originated in an adult in good health. The sample in question was peripheral blood, obtained on day 0 of AZD1222 vaccination. CDR3 in amino acids: CASSFMALASYNEQFF. The CDR3 DNA follows: TGTGCCAGCAGTTTTATGGCCCTCGCGTCCTACAATGAGCAGTTCTTC.